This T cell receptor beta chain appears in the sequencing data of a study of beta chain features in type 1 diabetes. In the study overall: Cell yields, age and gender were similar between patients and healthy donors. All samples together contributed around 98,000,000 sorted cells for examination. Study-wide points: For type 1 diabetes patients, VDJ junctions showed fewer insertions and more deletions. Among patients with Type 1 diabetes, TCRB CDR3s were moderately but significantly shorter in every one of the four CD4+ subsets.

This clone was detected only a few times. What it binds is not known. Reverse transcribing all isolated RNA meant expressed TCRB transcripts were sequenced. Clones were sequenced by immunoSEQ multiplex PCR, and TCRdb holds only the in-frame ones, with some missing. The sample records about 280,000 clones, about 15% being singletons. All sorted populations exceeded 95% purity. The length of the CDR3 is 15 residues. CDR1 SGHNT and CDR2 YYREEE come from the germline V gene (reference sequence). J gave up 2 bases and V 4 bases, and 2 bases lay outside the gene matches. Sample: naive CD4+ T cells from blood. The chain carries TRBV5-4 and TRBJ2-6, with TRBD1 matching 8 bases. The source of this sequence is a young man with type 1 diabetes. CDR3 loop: CASSMDRAGANVLTF. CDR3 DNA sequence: TGTGCCAGCAGCATGGACAGGGCTGGGGCCAACGTCCTGACTTTC.